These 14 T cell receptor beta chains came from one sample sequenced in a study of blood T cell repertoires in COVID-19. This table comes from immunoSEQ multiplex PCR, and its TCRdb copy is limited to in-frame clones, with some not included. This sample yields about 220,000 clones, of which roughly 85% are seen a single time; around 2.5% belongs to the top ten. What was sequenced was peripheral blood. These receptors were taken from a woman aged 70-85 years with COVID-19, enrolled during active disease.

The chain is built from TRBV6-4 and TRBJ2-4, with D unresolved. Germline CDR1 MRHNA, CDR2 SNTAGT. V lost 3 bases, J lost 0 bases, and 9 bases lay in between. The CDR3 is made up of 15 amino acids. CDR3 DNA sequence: TGTGCCAGCAGTGAGCGGCGGAGAGCCAAAAACATTCAGTACTTC. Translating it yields CASSERRRAKNIQYF.

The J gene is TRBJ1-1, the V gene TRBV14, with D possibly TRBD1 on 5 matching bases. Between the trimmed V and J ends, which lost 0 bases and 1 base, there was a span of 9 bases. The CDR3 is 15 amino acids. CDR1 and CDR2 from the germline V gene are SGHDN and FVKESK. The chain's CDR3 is CASSQDNGGNTEAFF. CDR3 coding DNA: TGTGCCAGCAGCCAAGATAACGGGGGGAACACTGAAGCTTTCTTT.

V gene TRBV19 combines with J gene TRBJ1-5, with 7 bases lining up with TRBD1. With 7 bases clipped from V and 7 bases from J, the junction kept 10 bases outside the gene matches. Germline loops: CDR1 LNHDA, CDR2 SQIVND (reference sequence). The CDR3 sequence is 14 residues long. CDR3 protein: CASTKGAQSQPQHF. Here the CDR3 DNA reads TGTGCCAGTACAAAGGGGGCACAGAGCCAGCCCCAGCATTTT.

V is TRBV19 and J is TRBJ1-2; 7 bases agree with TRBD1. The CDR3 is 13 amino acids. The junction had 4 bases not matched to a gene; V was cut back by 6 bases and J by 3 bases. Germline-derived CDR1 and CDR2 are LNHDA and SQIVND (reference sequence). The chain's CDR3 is CASRPGGHYGYTF. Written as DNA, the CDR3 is TGTGCCAGTAGGCCAGGGGGTCACTATGGCTACACCTTC. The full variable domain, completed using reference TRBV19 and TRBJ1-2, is DGGITQSPKYLFRKEGQNVTLSCEQNLNHDAMYWYRQDPGQGLRLIYYSQIVNDFQKGDIAEGYSVSREKKESFPLTVTSAQKNPTAFYLCASRPGGHYGYTFGSGTRLTVV.

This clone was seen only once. This CDR3 reads CAISAWTSGKNFSGELFF. DNA of the CDR3: TGTGCCATCAGTGCTTGGACTAGCGGGAAGAATTTCTCCGGGGAGCTGTTTTTT. The chain is built from TRBV10-3 and TRBJ2-2; 12 nucleotides agree with TRBD2. The CDR3 sequence is 18 residues long. V gave up 4 bases and J gave up 6 bases; unmatched junction bases: 12. Looked up from germline, CDR1 is ENHRY and CDR2 is SYGVKD.

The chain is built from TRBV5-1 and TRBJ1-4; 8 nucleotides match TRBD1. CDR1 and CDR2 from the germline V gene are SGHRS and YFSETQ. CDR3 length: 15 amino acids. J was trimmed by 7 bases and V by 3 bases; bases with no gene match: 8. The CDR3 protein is CASSSQGAPSEKLFF. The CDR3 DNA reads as TGCGCCAGCAGCTCCCAGGGGGCTCCCTCTGAAAAACTGTTTTTT.

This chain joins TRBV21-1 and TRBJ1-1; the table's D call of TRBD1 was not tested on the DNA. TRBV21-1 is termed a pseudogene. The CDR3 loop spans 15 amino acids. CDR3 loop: CASSKHRQGITEAFF. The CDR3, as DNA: TGTGCCAGCAGCAAACATCGGCAGGGCATCACTGAAGCTTTCTTT.

CDR3 bases: TGCAGTGCTAGTTTGGACAGGATGTCCTACAATGAGCAGTTCTTC. This translates into CSASLDRMSYNEQFF. The V and J genes are TRBV20-1 and TRBJ2-1; 7 positions match TRBD1. Germline V gene lookup returns CDR1 DFQATT and CDR2 SNEGSKA (reference sequence). The CDR3 has 15 residues. The ends lost 3 bases at V and 1 base at J; junction bases unmatched: 6.

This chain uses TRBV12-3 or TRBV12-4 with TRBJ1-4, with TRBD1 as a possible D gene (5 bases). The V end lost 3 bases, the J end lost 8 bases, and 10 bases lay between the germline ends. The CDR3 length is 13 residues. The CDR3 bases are TGTGCCAGCAGTTTCCAGGGTCAAGAAAAACTGTTTTTT. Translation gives CASSFQGQEKLFF.

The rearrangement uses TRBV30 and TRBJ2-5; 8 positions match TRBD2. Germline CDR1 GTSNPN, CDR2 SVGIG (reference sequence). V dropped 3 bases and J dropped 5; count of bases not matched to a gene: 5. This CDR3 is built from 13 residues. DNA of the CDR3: TGTGCCTGGAGCGGGAGGGGGGCGGAGACCCAGTACTTC. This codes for CAWSGRGAETQYF. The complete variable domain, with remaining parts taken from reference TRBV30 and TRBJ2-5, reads SQTIHQWPATLVQPVGSPLSLECTVEGTSNPNLYWYRQAAGRGLQLLFYSVGIGQISSEVPQNLSASRPQDRQFILSSKKLLLSDSGFYLCAWSGRGAETQYFGPGTRLLVL.

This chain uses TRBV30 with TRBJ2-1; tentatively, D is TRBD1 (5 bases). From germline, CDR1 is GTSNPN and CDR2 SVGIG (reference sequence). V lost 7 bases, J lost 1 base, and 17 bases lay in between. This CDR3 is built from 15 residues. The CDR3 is CAFLAGLSSYNEQFF. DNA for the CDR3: TGTGCCTTTCTGGCAGGGCTTTCTTCCTACAATGAGCAGTTCTTC.

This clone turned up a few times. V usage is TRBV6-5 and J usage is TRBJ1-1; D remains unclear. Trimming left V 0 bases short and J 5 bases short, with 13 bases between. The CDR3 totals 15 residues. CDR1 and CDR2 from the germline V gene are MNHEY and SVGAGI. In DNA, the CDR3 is TGTGCCAGCAGTTACTCGTTACAGTCCAGGACTGAAGCTTTCTTT. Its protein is CASSYSLQSRTEAFF.

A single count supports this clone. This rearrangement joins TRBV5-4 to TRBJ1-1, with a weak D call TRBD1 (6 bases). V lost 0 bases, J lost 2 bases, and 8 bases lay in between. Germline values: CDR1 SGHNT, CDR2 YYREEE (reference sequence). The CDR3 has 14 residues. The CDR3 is CASSLGTVNTEAFF. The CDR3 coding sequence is TGTGCCAGCAGCTTGGGGACAGTTAACACTGAAGCTTTCTTT.

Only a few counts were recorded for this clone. CDR3 region: CASSFDRLNTEAFF. CDR3 DNA sequence: TGCGCCAGCAGCTTCGACAGGCTGAACACTGAAGCTTTCTTT. This chain links TRBV5-1 with TRBJ1-1; a possible D gene is TRBD1 (6 bases). The V gene lost 2 bases and the J gene lost 0 bases, with 8 bases spanning the gap. Per germline, CDR1 SGHRS and CDR2 YFSETQ. There are 14 residues in the CDR3. Drawing the rest from reference TRBV5-1 and TRBJ1-1, the complete variable domain is KAGVTQTPRYLIKTRGQQVTLSCSPISGHRSVSWYQQTPGQGLQFLFEYFSETQRNKGNFPGRFSGRQFSNSRSEMNVSTLELGDSALYLCASSFDRLNTEAFFGQGTRLTVV.